Below, 16 T cell receptor beta chains from the same sample are listed, as sequenced in a study of Graves' ophthalmopathy and Graves' hyperthyroidism. The sequenced template was RNA, covering the TCR beta CDR3 region. The workflow started with a first-round RT-PCR run with HTBI primers and then moved on to a second-round multiplex PCR. TCRdb re-called the multiplex PCR reads through MiXCR, storing one row per CDR3 protein. The table has 300,000 to 450,000 distinct CDR3 sequences, about a sixth seen once; the top ten hold roughly 2.6%. Sequencing input: peripheral blood. These receptors originate from an adult woman with stable Graves' hyperthyroidism.

The chain recombines TRBV3-1 with TRBJ1-5; D is unresolved. The V end was cut by 0 bases, the J end by 9 bases, with 15 bases between. This CDR3 has 15 amino acids. Per germline, CDR1 LGHDT and CDR2 YNNKEL (reference sequence). CDR3 amino acids: CASSQDSYGQWPQHF. Written as DNA, the CDR3 is TGTGCCAGCAGCCAAGATAGCTACGGCCAATGGCCCCAGCATTTT.

This clonotype was counted ten times or more. J is TRBJ1-6 and V is TRBV24-1; 7 positions agree with TRBD1. J was trimmed by 14 bases and V by 5 bases; bases with no gene match: 8. The CDR3 has 13 amino acids. CDR1 and CDR2 from the germline V gene are KGHDR and SFDVKD. In nucleotides, the CDR3 is TGTGCCACCAGTGCAAGACAGGGATCGGCCCTCCACTTT. It encodes CATSARQGSALHF.

This clonotype was counted a few times. The CDR3 region is CFTGTGSYEQYF. The CDR3 nucleotides read TGTTTTACCGGGACAGGGAGCTACGAGCAGTACTTC. V is TRBV28 and J is TRBJ2-7; TRBD1 matches at 9 bases. The germline V gene encodes CDR1 MDHEN and CDR2 SYDVKM. The CDR3 totals 12 residues.

This clonotype has at least ten counts. The V gene is TRBV13, the J gene TRBJ2-7, with 13 bases aligning to TRBD2. Germline CDR1 is PRHDT and CDR2 is FYEKMQ (reference sequence). CDR3 length equals 15 residues. V gave up 6 bases and J gave up 1 base; unmatched junction bases: 3. CDR3 loop: CASRGTSGMSYEQYF. The CDR3 DNA reads TGTGCCAGCAGGGGGACTAGCGGGATGTCCTACGAGCAGTACTTC.

This sequence joins TRBV7-8 and TRBJ2-7; weak D call: TRBD1 (6 bases). This CDR3 is built from 15 residues. With 4 bases removed from V and 7 bases from J, the gap between germline ends came to 20 bases. Germline assignment: CDR1 SGHVS and CDR2 FQNEAQ. In nucleotides, the CDR3 is TGTGCCAGCAGCTCCGTTTGGCAGGGGAAAACAGAGCAGTACTTC. Residues: CASSSVWQGKTEQYF.

This clonotype appeared a few times. The rearrangement uses TRBV11-1 and TRBJ2-7; 8 bases agree with TRBD2. J gave up 4 bases and V 0 bases, and 14 bases lay outside the gene matches. The CDR3 extends over 18 amino acids. Germline V CDR1 and CDR2: SGHAT, FQDESV (reference sequence). The chain's CDR3 is CASSLAMELAVNGYEQYF. CDR3 bases: TGTGCCAGCAGCTTAGCAATGGAACTAGCGGTTAACGGATACGAGCAGTACTTC.

This clonotype was seen once. The chain links TRBV27 to TRBJ1-1, with a possible D match to TRBD1 (5 bases). CDR1 and CDR2 from the germline V gene are MNHEY and SMNVEV (reference sequence). The CDR3 extends over 14 amino acids. Trimming shortened V by 1 base and J by 4 bases, and 10 bases separated the two germline ends. DNA for the CDR3: TGTGCCAGCAGTTTATATGACGGGGGCACTGAAGCTTTCTTT. This encodes CASSLYDGGTEAFF.

This clonotype was seen ten or more times. The rearrangement joins TRBV5-1 to TRBJ2-7, with 9 bases matching TRBD1. V was pared by 3 bases and J by 7 bases, with 14 bases of the junction left unmatched. The CDR3 length is 16 residues. Germline CDR1 is SGHRS and CDR2 is YFSETQ. CDR3 loop: CASSSFPGQGILEQYF. The CDR3 nucleotides read TGCGCCAGCAGCTCTTTTCCGGGACAGGGAATTTTGGAGCAGTACTTC.

This clonotype was counted at least ten times. This rearrangement joins TRBV6-5 to TRBJ1-2, with TRBD1 matching over 9 bases. After removal of 2 bases from V and 8 bases from J, the junction contained 9 bases not matched to a gene. This CDR3 region has 15 residues. Germline V gives CDR1 MNHEY, CDR2 SVGAGI. This chain's CDR3 is CASSYRGQGGSGYTF. The CDR3 bases are TGTGCCAGCAGTTACAGGGGACAGGGAGGTTCGGGCTACACCTTC.

This clonotype occurred a few times. V gene TRBV6-5 combines with J gene TRBJ1-1; D is ambiguous. V was cut by 2 bases and J by 8 bases, with 9 bases left in between. The CDR3 contains 12 residues. Germline CDR1 reads MNHEY; CDR2 reads SVGAGI. Here the CDR3 reads CASSYGNGEAFF. CDR3 coding DNA: TGTGCCAGCAGTTACGGGAACGGAGAAGCTTTCTTT.

The rearrangement joins TRBV25-1 to TRBJ1-2; D is undetermined. The V end lost 6 bases, the J end lost 2 bases, and 13 bases lay between the germline ends. Germline-derived CDR1 and CDR2 are MGHDK and SYGVNS. CDR3 size: 14 residues. Written as DNA, the CDR3 is TGTGCCAGCAGAGACTCCGGGATAAACTATGGCTACACCTTC. Translation: CASRDSGINYGYTF.

This clonotype was found many times. The rearrangement joins TRBV6-2 or TRBV6-3 to TRBJ1-1; no clear D gene. This CDR3 comprises 13 residues. The V end lost 1 base, the J end lost 1 base, and 4 bases lay between the germline ends. Per the germline V gene, CDR1 is MNHEY and CDR2 is SVGEGT. DNA for the CDR3: TGTGCCAGCAGTTACTATTCGAACACTGAAGCTTTCTTT. Protein product: CASSYYSNTEAFF.

This clonotype was counted ten times or more. The chain is built from TRBV10-3 and TRBJ1-5; 7 nucleotides agree with TRBD1. With 4 bases clipped from V and 3 bases from J, the junction kept 6 bases outside the gene matches. The CDR3 runs 15 residues. Germline values: CDR1 ENHRY, CDR2 SYGVKD. CDR3: CAISAGQIFNQPQHF. CDR3 bases: TGTGCCATCAGTGCGGGACAGATCTTCAATCAGCCCCAGCATTTT.

Ten or more counts support this clonotype. The chain links TRBV29-1 to TRBJ2-7; 7 nucleotides align to TRBD2. Germline CDR1 is SQVTM and CDR2 is ANQGSEA. Germline trimming cut 0 bases from V and 1 base from J; bases unmatched to any gene: 3. The CDR3 has 14 amino acids. CDR3 region: CSVEDPSGSYEQYF. In DNA, the CDR3 is TGCAGCGTTGAAGATCCTAGCGGTTCCTACGAGCAGTACTTC.

The V gene is TRBV11-2, the J gene TRBJ2-7; TRBD1 agrees at 9 bases. The CDR3 contains 16 residues. The V gene end was trimmed by 5 bases and the J gene end by 3 bases; junction bases not matched to a gene: 11. Germline lookup yields CDR1 SGHAT and CDR2 FQNNGV. The CDR3 is CASSPIQGTGSYEQYF. For the CDR3, the DNA is TGTGCCAGCAGCCCGATTCAAGGGACAGGGAGCTACGAGCAGTACTTC.

This clonotype was seen many times. The gene calls are TRBV7-2 and TRBJ2-7, with 9 bases identical to TRBD1. This CDR3 is built from 15 residues. From germline, CDR1 is SGHTA and CDR2 FQGNSA. V was clipped by 0 bases and J by 4 bases; unmatched bases: 4. CDR3 sequence reads: CASSLAQGALYEQYF. CDR3 sequence (DNA): TGTGCCAGCAGCTTAGCACAGGGGGCGTTGTACGAGCAGTACTTC. Looking up the rest from reference TRBV7-2 and TRBJ2-7 gives the full variable domain: GAGVSQSPSNKVTEKGKDVELRCDPISGHTALYWYRQSLGQGLEFLIYFQGNSAPDKSGLPSDRFSAERTGGSVSTLTIQRTQQEDSAVYLCASSLAQGALYEQYFGPGTRLTVT.